This T cell receptor beta chain was sequenced in a study of T cell responses to AZD1222 COVID-19 vaccine. Germline values: CDR1 SEHNR, CDR2 FQNEAQ (reference sequence). The CDR3 sequence is 16 residues long. The V gene lost 4 bases and the J gene lost 1 base, with 16 bases spanning the gap. Regarding the study as a whole: Unmutated variant regions reportedly attract nearly half of all spike-specific TCRs. Samples come after the peak T cell response, not at day 14.

The count of this clone is one. Antigen unknown. The protocol was immunoSEQ multiplex PCR, while the TCRdb copy is restricted to in-frame clones and leaves out a portion. The sample consists of about 100,000 clones, about 87% of them appearing once. Sequenced material: peripheral blood, taken on day 0 of MenACWY control vaccination. This chain connects TRBV7-9 to TRBJ1-1; D is undetermined. This sequence was found in an adult in good health. CDR3 nucleotide sequence: TGTGCCAGCAGCTACCCTCTTGGGGAGGGGAACACTGAAGCTTTCTTT. It is translated as CASSYPLGEGNTEAFF.